Below are 9 T cell receptor beta chains sequenced from a single sample in a study of blood T cell repertoires in COVID-19 (TCRdb year 2020). The receptor library was made with the immunoSEQ multiplex PCR assay. The table comes from immuneACCESS by way of TCRdb, which keeps in-frame sequences with V and J called. Part of the clones is missing from these tables; in studies checked, under half for an unresolved V gene and the rest for unknown reasons. In all, the sample holds under 250,000 clones, and over 70% of those were seen once. 7.9% of the sample goes to the ten largest clones. The sequenced sample was peripheral blood. These receptors all stem from a woman older than 75 with acute or convalescent COVID-19.

This chain connects TRBV12-5 to TRBJ1-1; 9 bases map to TRBD1. J was trimmed by 0 bases and V by 5 bases; bases with no gene match: 7. Germline V gene sequence: CDR1 LGHNT, CDR2 FRNRAP. The CDR3 is 16 residues long. CDR3: CASGRVTGGLNTEAFF. In DNA form, the CDR3 reads TGTGCTAGTGGTAGAGTAACAGGGGGCCTGAACACTGAAGCTTTCTTT.

The table lists this clone with a count of one. The chain uses TRBV7-6 and TRBJ2-2; D is undetermined. CDR1 is SGHVS, CDR2 FNYEAQ, per germline. The length of the CDR3 is 15 residues. Trimming took 1 base from V and 0 from J, leaving 6 bases between them. Here the CDR3 DNA reads TGTGCCAGCAGCTTAGTACAGACGAACACCGGGGAGCTGTTTTTT. This sequence encodes CASSLVQTNTGELFF.

Written as DNA, the CDR3 is TGTGCCAGTTCAGGGTCGAATCAGCCCCAGCATTTT. Translated: CASSGSNQPQHF. This chain joins TRBV2 and TRBJ1-5, with a tentative D call TRBD1 (5 bases). Germline V gene sequence: CDR1 SNHLY, CDR2 FYNNEI. This CDR3 spans 12 amino acids. V lost 9 bases, J lost 4 bases, and 10 bases lay in between. Using reference TRBV2 and TRBJ1-5 for the parts outside the CDR3, the full variable domain is EPEVTQTPSHQVTQMGQEVILRCVPISNHLYFYWYRQILGQKVEFLVSFYNNEISEKSEIFDDQFSVERPDGSNFTLKIRSTKLEDSAMYFCASSGSNQPQHFGDGTRLSIL.

The rearrangement links TRBV5-1 to TRBJ1-5; D unresolved. This CDR3 comprises 15 residues. Germline V gene data show CDR1 as SGHRS and CDR2 as YFSETQ. V lost 0 bases and J 7 bases, leaving 14 bases between the germline ends. The CDR3: CASSLDGGFRQPQHF. CDR3 bases: TGCGCCAGCAGCTTGGATGGAGGGTTTCGCCAGCCCCAGCATTTT.

The chain links TRBV2 to TRBJ1-6, with TRBD1 identical over 10 bases. Germline loops: CDR1 SNHLY, CDR2 FYNNEI. The CDR3 runs to 21 residues. J gave up 5 bases and V 3 bases, and 19 bases lay outside the gene matches. The CDR3 loop reads CASSDDGRDRGSFFDNSPLHF. CDR3 coding DNA: TGTGCCAGCAGTGACGACGGGAGGGACAGGGGATCCTTCTTTGATAATTCACCCCTCCACTTT.

The chain carries TRBV6-5 and TRBJ1-4; 7 positions agree with TRBD1. Germline V gives CDR1 MNHEY, CDR2 SVGAGI. The CDR3 length is 15 residues. With 2 bases clipped from V and 10 bases from J, the junction kept 10 bases outside the gene matches. For the CDR3, the DNA is TGTGCCAGCAGTTACCAGGACAGGCCCCAATTAAAACTGTTTTTT. Protein product: CASSYQDRPQLKLFF.

The chain has TRBV7-8 and TRBJ2-7; 8 bases agree with TRBD2. CDR1 is SGHVS, CDR2 FQNEAQ, per germline. V shed 1 base, J shed 4 bases, and the junction held 6 bases outside the gene matches. The CDR3 runs to 15 residues. CDR3 DNA sequence: TGTGCCAGCAGCTTAGAGGGACTAGTGGGGTACGAGCAGTACTTC. Protein product: CASSLEGLVGYEQYF.

The chain combines TRBV5-1 with TRBJ1-6; 8 bases are a match to TRBD1. The CDR3 has 14 amino acids. Per germline, CDR1 SGHRS and CDR2 YFSETQ. V was clipped by 4 bases and J by 8 bases; unmatched bases: 5. CDR3 DNA sequence: TGCGCCAGCAGCCCGGGACAGGACGATTCACCCCTCCACTTT. Translated: CASSPGQDDSPLHF. The full variable domain, in which reference TRBV5-1 and TRBJ1-6 provide the parts outside the CDR3, is KAGVTQTPRYLIKTRGQQVTLSCSPISGHRSVSWYQQTPGQGLQFLFEYFSETQRNKGNFPGRFSGRQFSNSRSEMNVSTLELGDSALYLCASSPGQDDSPLHFGNGTRLTVT.

The chain carries TRBV2 and TRBJ2-6; the D gene is possibly TRBD1 (5 bases). The V end lost 4 bases, the J end lost 4 bases, and 11 bases lay between the germline ends. The germline gives CDR1 SNHLY, CDR2 FYNNEI. The CDR3 is made up of 15 amino acids. Written as DNA, the CDR3 is TGTGCCAGCAGTGTGTCAGGGCACGGGGCCAACGTCCTGACTTTC. Translating gives CASSVSGHGANVLTF.